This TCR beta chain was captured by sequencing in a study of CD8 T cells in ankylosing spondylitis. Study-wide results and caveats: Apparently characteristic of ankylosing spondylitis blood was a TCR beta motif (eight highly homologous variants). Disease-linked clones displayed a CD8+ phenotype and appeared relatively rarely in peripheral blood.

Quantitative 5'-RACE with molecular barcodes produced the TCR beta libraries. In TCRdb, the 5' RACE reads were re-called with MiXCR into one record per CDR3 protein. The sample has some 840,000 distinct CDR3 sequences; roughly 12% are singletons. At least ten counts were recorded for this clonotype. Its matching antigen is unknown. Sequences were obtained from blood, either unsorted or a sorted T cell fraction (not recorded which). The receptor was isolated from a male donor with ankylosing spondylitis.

CDR3 sequence: CAIAGGNTEAFF. In DNA form, the CDR3 reads TGTGCCATCGCGGGCGGGAACACTGAAGCTTTCTTT. V and J are TRBV10-3 and TRBJ1-1; D gene unclear. V lost 8 bases and J lost 1, with 8 bases in between. Germline lookup yields CDR1 ENHRY and CDR2 SYGVKD. This CDR3 has 12 residues.